The source of this T cell receptor beta chain is a study of cytomegalovirus exposure and HLA in healthy donors. The study ran its PCR with 60 Vbeta and 13 Jbeta primers. Clones were sequenced by immunoSEQ multiplex PCR, and TCRdb holds only the in-frame ones, with some missing. The repertoire has about 140,000 clones, more than 70% of them found once; the top ten carry approximately 2.5%. About this clone: Its antigen is undetermined.

In germline, CDR1 is MDHEN, CDR2 SYDVKM. V shed 5 bases and J 6 bases; nucleotides not matched to a gene: 8. There are 15 residues in the CDR3. Study-wide findings and caveats: In a later analysis, HLA-C alleles had the fewest associated TCRs, DRB1 alleles the most. Donor immune exposure was known only as CMV serostatus.

This chain connects TRBV28 to TRBJ2-2; 8 nucleotides line up with TRBD2. Sample: PBMCs. The TCR comes from a man aged 50-60 years in good health and CMV-seronegative. CDR3 in DNA: TGTGCCAGCAGTCCTCCTTCCGGGGGGGCCGGGGAGCTGTTTTTT. It is translated as CASSPPSGGAGELFF.